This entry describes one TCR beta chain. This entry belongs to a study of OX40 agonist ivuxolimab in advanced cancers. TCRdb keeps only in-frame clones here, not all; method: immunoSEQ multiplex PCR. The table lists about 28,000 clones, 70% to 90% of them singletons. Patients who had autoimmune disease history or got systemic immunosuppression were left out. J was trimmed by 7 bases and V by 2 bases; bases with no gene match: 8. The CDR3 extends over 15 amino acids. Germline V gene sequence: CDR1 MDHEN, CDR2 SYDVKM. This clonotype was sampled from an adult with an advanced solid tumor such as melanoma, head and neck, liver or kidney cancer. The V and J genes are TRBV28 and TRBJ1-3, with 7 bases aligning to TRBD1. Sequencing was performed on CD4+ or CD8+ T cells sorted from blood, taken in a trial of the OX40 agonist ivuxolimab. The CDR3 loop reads CASSLIPAGGNTIYF. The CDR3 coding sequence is TGTGCCAGCAGTTTAATTCCCGCAGGGGGGAACACCATATATTTT.